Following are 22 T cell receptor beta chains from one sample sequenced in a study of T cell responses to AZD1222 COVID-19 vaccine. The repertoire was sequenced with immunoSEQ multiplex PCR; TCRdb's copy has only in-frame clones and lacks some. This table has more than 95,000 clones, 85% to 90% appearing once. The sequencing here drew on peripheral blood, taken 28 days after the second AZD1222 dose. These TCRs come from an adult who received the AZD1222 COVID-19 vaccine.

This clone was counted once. This CDR3 reads CASSGGLDRPYEQYF. The CDR3 DNA reads TGTGCCAGCAGTGGTGGGTTGGACCGACCCTACGAGCAGTACTTC. The chain couples TRBV2 to TRBJ2-7; D not resolved. CDR3 length equals 15 residues. Trimming stripped 4 bases from V and 2 bases from J, with 15 bases between. The germline V gene encodes CDR1 SNHLY and CDR2 FYNNEI.

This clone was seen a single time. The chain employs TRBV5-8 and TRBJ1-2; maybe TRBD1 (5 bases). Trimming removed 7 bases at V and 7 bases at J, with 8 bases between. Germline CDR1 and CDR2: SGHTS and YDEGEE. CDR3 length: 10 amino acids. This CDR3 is CASEGSGYTF. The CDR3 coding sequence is TGTGCCAGCGAGGGGTCTGGCTACACCTTC.

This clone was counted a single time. The DNA of the CDR3 is TGTGCCAGCAGCCACCGGGACAGGGCGGGGGGCTACACCTTC. It specifies CASSHRDRAGGYTF. The J gene is TRBJ1-2, the V gene TRBV3-1 (or the pseudogene TRBV3-2); TRBD1 matches 9 bases. Trimming at V came to 3 bases and at J to 8 bases, leaving 7 bases not matched to a gene. CDR1 and CDR2 from the germline V gene are LGHDT and YNNKEL (reference sequence). The CDR3 sequence is 14 residues long.

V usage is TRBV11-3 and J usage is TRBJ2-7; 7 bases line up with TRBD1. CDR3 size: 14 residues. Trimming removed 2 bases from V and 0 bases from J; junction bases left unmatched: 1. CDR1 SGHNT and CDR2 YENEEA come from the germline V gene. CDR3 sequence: CASSLRDSSYEQYF. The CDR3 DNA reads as TGTGCCAGCAGCTTACGGGACAGCTCCTACGAGCAGTACTTC.

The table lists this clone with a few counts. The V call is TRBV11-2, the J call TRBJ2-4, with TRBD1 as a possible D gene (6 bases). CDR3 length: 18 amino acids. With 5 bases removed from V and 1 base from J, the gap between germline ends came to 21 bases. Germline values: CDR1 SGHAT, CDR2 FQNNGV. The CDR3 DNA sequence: TGTGCCAGCAGCCCTCCCGGTGGGGGCAGAGGGGCCAAAAACATTCAGTACTTC. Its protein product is CASSPPGGGRGAKNIQYF.

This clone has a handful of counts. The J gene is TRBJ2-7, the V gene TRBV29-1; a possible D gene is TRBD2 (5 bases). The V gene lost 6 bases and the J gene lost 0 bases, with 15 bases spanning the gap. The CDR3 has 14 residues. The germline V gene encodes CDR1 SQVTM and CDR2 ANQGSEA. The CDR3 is CSVGASRSSYEQYF. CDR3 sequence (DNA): TGCAGCGTGGGAGCTAGCCGGAGCTCCTACGAGCAGTACTTC.

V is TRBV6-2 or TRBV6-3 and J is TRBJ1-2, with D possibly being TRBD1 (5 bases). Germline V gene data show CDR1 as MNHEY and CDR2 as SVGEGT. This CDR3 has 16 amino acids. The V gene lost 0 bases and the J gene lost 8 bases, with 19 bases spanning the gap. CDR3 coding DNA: TGTGCCAGCAGTTACTCAAGAAGGGGAGCTCTCCGGGGCTACACCTTC. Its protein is CASSYSRRGALRGYTF.

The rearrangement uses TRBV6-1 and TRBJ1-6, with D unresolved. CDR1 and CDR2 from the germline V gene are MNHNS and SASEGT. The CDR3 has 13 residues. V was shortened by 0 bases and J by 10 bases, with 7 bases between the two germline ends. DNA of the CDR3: TGTGCCAGCAGTGAAGCCGGGGAATCACCCCTCCACTTT. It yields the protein CASSEAGESPLHF.

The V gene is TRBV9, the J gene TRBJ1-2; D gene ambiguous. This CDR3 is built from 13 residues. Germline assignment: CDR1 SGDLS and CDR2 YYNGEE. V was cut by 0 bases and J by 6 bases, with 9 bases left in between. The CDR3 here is CASSVASQDGYTF. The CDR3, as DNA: TGTGCCAGCAGCGTAGCGTCCCAGGATGGCTACACCTTC.

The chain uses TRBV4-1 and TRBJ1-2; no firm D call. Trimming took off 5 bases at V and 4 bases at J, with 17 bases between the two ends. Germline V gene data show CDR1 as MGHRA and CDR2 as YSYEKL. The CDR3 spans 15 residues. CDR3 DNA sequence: TGCGCCAGCAGCTATGTGAACACGGGCGGCTATGGCTACACCTTC. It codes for CASSYVNTGGYGYTF.

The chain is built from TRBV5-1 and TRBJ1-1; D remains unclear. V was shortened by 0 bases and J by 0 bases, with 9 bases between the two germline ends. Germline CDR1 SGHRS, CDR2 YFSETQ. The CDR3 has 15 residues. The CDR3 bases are TGCGCCAGCAGCTTGGGAGGACTCATGAACACTGAAGCTTTCTTT. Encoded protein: CASSLGGLMNTEAFF.

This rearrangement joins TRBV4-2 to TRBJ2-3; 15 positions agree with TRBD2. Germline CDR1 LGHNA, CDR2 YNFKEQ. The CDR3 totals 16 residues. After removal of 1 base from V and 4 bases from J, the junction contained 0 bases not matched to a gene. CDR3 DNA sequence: TGTGCCAGCAGCCAAGGGACTAGCGGGGGGGCAGATACGCAGTATTTT. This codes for CASSQGTSGGADTQYF.

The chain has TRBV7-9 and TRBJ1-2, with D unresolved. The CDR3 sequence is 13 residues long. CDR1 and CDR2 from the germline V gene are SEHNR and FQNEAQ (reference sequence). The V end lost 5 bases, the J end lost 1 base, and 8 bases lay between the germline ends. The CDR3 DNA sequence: TGTGCCAGCAGCCGGGATCGTAACTATGGCTACACCTTC. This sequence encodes CASSRDRNYGYTF. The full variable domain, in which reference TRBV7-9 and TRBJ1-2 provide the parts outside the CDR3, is DTGVSQNPRHKITKRGQNVTFRCDPISEHNRLYWYRQTLGQGPEFLTYFQNEAQLEKSRLLSDRFSAERPKGSFSTLEIQRTEQGDSAMYLCASSRDRNYGYTFGSGTRLTVV.

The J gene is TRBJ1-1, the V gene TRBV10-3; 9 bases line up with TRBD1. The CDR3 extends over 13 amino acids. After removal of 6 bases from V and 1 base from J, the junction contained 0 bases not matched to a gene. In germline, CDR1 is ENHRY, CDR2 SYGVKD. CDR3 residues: CAIRDRGNTEAFF. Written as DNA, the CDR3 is TGTGCCATCAGGGACAGGGGGAACACTGAAGCTTTCTTT.

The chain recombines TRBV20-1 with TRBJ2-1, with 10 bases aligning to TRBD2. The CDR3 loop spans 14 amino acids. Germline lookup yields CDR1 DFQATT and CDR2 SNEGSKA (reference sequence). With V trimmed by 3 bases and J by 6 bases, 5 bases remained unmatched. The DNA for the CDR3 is TGCAGTGCTAGTCGGCTAGCGGGAGCCAATGAGCAGTTCTTC. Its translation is CSASRLAGANEQFF.

The DNA of the CDR3 is TGTGCCAGCAGTTTCCGGACAGTCAGGGACACTGAAGCTTTCTTT. Amino acid sequence: CASSFRTVRDTEAFF. The chain couples TRBV28 to TRBJ1-1; possible D gene TRBD1, 6 bases. Germline V gives CDR1 MDHEN, CDR2 SYDVKM. This CDR3 has 15 amino acids. Trimming left V 3 bases short and J 3 bases short, with 14 bases between.

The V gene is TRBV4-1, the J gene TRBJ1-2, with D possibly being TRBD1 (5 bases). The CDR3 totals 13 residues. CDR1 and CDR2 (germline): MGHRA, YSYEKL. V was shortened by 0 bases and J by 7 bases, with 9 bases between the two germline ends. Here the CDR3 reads CASSQDARVGYTF. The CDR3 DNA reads TGCGCCAGCAGCCAAGATGCCAGGGTTGGCTACACCTTC.

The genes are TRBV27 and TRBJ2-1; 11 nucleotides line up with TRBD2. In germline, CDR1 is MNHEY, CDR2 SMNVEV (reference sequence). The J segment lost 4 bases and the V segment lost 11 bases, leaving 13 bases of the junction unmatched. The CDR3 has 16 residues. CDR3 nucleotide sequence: TGTGCCGCCTCCCGACTAGCGGGGAGGGATTACAATGAGCAGTTCTTC. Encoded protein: CAASRLAGRDYNEQFF.

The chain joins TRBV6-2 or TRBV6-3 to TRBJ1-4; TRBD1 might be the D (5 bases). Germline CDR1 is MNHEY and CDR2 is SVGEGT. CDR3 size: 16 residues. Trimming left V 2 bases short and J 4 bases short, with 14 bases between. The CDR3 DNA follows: TGTGCCAGCAGTTACATGCCGACAGCGAATAATGAAAAACTGTTTTTT. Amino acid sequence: CASSYMPTANNEKLFF.

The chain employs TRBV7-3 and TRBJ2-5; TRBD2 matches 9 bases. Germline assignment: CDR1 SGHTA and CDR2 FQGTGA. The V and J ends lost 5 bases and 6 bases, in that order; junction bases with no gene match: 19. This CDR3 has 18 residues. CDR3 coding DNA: TGTGCCAGCAGCGCTCTCCCCGGAGTAGCGGGAGAGCGAAAGACCCAGTACTTC. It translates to CASSALPGVAGERKTQYF. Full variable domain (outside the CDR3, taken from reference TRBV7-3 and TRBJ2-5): GAGVSQTPSNKVTEKGKYVELRCDPISGHTALYWYRQSLGQGPEFLIYFQGTGAADDSGLPNDRFFAVRPEGSVSTLKIQRTERGDSAVYLCASSALPGVAGERKTQYFGPGTRLLVL.

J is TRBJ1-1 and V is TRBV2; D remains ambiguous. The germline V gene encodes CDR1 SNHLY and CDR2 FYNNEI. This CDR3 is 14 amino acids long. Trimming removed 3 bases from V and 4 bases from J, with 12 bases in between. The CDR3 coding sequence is TGTGCCAGCAGTGAGAGTAGAGGGCTCACTGAAGCTTTCTTT. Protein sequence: CASSESRGLTEAFF.

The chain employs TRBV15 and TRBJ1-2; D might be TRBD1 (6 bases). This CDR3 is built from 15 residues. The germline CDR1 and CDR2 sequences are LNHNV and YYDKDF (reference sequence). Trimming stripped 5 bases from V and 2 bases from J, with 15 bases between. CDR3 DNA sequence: TGTGCCACCAGCGAAGCCAGGGGCTTAAACTATGGCTACACCTTC. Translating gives CATSEARGLNYGYTF.